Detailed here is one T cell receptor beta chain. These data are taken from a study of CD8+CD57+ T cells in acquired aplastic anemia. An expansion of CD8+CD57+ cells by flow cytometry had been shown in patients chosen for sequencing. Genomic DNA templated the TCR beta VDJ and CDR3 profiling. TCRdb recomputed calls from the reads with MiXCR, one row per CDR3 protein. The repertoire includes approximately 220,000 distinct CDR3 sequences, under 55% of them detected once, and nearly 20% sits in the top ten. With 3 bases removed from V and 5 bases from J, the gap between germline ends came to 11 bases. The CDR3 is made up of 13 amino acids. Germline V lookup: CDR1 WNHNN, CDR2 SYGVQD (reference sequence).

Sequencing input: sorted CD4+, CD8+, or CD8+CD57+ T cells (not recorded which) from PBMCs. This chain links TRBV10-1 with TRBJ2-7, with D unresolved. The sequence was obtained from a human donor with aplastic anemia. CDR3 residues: CASSETVAHEQYF. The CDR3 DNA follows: TGCGCCAGCAGTGAAACCGTTGCCCACGAGCAGTACTTC.